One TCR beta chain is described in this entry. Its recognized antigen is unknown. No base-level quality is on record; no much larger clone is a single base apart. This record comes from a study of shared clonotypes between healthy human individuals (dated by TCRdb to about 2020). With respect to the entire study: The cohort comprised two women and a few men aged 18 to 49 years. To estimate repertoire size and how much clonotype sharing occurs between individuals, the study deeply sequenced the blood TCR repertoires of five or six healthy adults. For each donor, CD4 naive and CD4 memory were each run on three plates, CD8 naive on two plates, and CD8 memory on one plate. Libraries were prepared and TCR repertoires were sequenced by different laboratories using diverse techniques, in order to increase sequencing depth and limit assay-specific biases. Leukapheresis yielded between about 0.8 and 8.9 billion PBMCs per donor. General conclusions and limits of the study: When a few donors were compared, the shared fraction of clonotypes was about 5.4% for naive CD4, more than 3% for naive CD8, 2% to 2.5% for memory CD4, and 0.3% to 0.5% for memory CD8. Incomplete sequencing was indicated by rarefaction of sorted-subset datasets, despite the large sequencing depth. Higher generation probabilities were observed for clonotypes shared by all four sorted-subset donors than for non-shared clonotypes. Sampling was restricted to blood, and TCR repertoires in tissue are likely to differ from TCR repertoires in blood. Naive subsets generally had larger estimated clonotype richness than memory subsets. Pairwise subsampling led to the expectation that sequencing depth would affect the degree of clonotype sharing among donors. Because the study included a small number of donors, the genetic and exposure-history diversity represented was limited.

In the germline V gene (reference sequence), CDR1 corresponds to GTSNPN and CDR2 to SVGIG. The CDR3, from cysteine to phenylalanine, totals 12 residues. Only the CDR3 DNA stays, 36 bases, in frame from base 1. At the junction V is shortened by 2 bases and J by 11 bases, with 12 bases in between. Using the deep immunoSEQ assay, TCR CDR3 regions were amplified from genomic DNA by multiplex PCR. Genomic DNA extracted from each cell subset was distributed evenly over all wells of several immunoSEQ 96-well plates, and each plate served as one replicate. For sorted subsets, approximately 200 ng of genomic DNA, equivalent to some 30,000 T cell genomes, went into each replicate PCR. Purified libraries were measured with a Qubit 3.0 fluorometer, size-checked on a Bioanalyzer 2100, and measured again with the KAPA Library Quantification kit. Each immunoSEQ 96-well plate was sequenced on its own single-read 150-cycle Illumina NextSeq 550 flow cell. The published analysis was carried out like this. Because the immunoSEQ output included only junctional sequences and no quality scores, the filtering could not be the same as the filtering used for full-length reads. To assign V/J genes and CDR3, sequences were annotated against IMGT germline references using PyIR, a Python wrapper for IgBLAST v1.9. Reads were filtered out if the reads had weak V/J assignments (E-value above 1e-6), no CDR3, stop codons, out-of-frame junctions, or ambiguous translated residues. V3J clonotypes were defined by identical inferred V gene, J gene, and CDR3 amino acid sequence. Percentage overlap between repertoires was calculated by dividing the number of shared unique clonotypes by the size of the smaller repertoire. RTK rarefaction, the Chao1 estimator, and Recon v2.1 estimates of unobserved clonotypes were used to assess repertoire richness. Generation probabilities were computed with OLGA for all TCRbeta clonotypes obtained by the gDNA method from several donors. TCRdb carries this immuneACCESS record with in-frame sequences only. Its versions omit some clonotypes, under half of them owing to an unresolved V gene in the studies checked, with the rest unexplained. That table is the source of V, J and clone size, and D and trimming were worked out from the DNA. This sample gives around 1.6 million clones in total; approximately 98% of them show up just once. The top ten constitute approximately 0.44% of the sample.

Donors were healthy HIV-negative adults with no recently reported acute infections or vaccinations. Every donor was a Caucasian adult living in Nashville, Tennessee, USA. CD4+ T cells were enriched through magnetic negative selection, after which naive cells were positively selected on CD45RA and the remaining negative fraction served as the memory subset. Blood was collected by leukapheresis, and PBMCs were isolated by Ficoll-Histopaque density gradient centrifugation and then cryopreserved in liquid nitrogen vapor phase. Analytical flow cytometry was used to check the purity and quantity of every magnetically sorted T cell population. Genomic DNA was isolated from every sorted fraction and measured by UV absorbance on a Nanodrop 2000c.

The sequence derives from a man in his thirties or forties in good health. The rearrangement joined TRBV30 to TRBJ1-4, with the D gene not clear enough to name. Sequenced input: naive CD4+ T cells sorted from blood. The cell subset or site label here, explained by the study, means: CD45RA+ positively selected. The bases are TGTGCCTGGAGTTCGGCCCTGAGGAAACTGTTTTTT. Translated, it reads CAWSSALRKLFF. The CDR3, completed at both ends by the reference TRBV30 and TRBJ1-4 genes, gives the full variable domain SQTIHQWPATLVQPVGSPLSLECTVEGTSNPNLYWYRQAAGRGLQLLFYSVGIGQISSEVPQNLSASRPQDRQFILSSKKLLLSDSGFYLCAWSSALRKLFFGSGTQLSVL.